This T cell receptor (beta chain) was sequenced for a study of blood T cells in healthy people across ages. This clonotype came up many times. Using a J-beta primer mix together with a sample-barcoded 5' primer, a second PCR was run for roughly 7 to 12 cycles. MiXCR was run by TCRdb on the 5' RACE reads, yielding one entry per CDR3 protein. The sample includes over 1,500,000 distinct CDR3 sequences, about 49% seen only once; the top ten take 2.1%. The CDR3 spans 15 residues. The trim removed 1 base at V and 5 bases at J, leaving 3 bases unmatched. Germline-derived CDR1 and CDR2 are SGHTA and FQGNSA. The TCR sequence derives from a woman between 40 and 55 years old in good health. The V and J genes are TRBV7-2 and TRBJ2-5; 11 bases match TRBD2. The material sequenced was blood. CDR3 protein: CASSLEASGGETQYF. Written as DNA, the CDR3 is TGTGCCAGCAGCTTAGAGGCTAGCGGGGGGGAGACCCAGTACTTC.